The next 20 T cell receptor beta chains were all read from a single sample in a study of T cells in Graves' hyperthyroidism and ophthalmopathy. Researchers amplified the TCR beta CDR3 regions from RNA transcripts. The study used the HTBI primer set for a first-round RT-PCR of the TCR CDR3. TCRdb processed the multiplex PCR reads anew with MiXCR; each CDR3 protein has one entry. The repertoire consists of around 400,000 distinct CDR3 sequences, with more than 15% occurring once and the leading ten covering about 30%. Sequenced: blood. These receptors all stem from a woman aged 18-35 years with Graves' hyperthyroidism that later progressed to Graves' ophthalmopathy.

The gene calls are TRBV24-1 and TRBJ2-5; 7 bases agree with TRBD1. Losses at the gene ends were 3 bases for V and 1 base for J; bases not matched to a gene: 7. CDR1 is KGHDR, CDR2 SFDVKD, per germline. The CDR3 loop spans 16 amino acids. CDR3 sequence reads: CATSDPPGTAQETQYF. The CDR3 DNA follows: TGTGCCACCAGTGATCCCCCCGGGACAGCCCAAGAGACCCAGTACTTC.

This clonotype was counted ten times or more. The chain employs TRBV11-2 and TRBJ2-1; 10 bases are shared with TRBD2. J gave up 4 bases and V 7 bases, and 16 bases lay outside the gene matches. The germline gives CDR1 SGHAT, CDR2 FQNNGV. The CDR3 spans 18 residues. CDR3 sequence: CASTTQPPGLALYNEQFF. The CDR3, as DNA: TGTGCCAGCACCACTCAACCCCCGGGACTAGCGTTGTACAATGAGCAGTTCTTC.

This clonotype was detected many times. The rearrangement joins TRBV10-2 to TRBJ2-3; D remains ambiguous. CDR3 size: 12 residues. Trimming removed 8 bases at V and 6 bases at J, with 12 bases between. Germline CDR1 is WSHSY and CDR2 is SAAADI. The CDR3, as DNA: TGCGCCAGCGTGGCCTCTGGGGATACGCAGTATTTT. Protein product: CASVASGDTQYF.

The chain combines TRBV24-1 with TRBJ2-3, with D unresolved. Germline V CDR1 and CDR2: KGHDR, SFDVKD. The CDR3 runs to 12 residues. Trimming stripped 6 bases from V and 0 bases from J, with 3 bases between. The CDR3 sequence is CATSLSTDTQYF. The CDR3 nucleotides are TGTGCCACCAGTCTTAGCACAGATACGCAGTATTTT.

There are many counts of this clonotype. DNA of the CDR3: TGTGCCAGCAGCTTGGCCATTTGGAGCTCCTACGAGCAGTACTTC. Translating it yields CASSLAIWSSYEQYF. This rearrangement joins TRBV5-6 to TRBJ2-7; D is unclear. CDR1 is SGHDT, CDR2 YYEEEE, per germline. V lost 0 bases and J lost 0, with 10 bases in between. The CDR3 covers 15 residues.

This clonotype was detected a few times. The chain uses TRBV28 and TRBJ2-6, with TRBD1 identical over 7 bases. Trimming took 3 bases from V and 0 from J; bases not matched to a gene: 11. Per germline, CDR1 MDHEN and CDR2 SYDVKM. This CDR3 spans 19 amino acids. The CDR3 coding sequence is TGTGCCAGCAGTTTCCCCGGGACAGTACCATTCTCTGGGGCCAACGTCCTGACTTTC. This sequence encodes CASSFPGTVPFSGANVLTF.

The chain couples TRBV29-1 to TRBJ2-5; TRBD1 matches 10 bases. J gave up 1 base and V 8 bases, and 10 bases lay outside the gene matches. CDR1 SQVTM and CDR2 ANQGSEA come from the germline V gene. The CDR3 loop spans 15 amino acids. The CDR3 region is CSFHRGTGAQETQYF. DNA for the CDR3: TGCAGCTTTCACCGTGGGACAGGGGCCCAAGAGACCCAGTACTTC. The full variable domain, its missing parts supplied by reference TRBV29-1 and TRBJ2-5, is SAVISQKPSRDICQRGTSLTIQCQVDSQVTMMFWYRQQPGQSLTLIATANQGSEATYESGFVIDKFPISRPNLTFSTLTVSNMSPEDSSIYLCSFHRGTGAQETQYFGPGTRLLVL.

This chain links TRBV6-2 or TRBV6-3 with TRBJ2-5, with TRBD1 matching over 9 bases. J gave up 11 bases and V 7 bases, and 8 bases lay outside the gene matches. Germline CDR1 reads MNHEY; CDR2 reads SVGEGT. The CDR3 is made up of 12 amino acids. CDR3 coding DNA: TGTGCCAGCACCCCCTCGGGACAGGGACAGTACTTC. Translated: CASTPSGQGQYF.

This clonotype was counted at least ten times. V and J are TRBV11-2 and TRBJ2-7; 14 nucleotides match TRBD2. The CDR3 consists of 18 residues. The germline CDR1 and CDR2 sequences are SGHAT and FQNNGV. Trimming at V came to 0 bases and at J to 3 bases, leaving 7 bases not matched to a gene. CDR3 loop: CASSLDRGLAGVYYEQYF. CDR3 nucleotide sequence: TGTGCCAGCAGCTTAGATCGGGGACTAGCGGGAGTGTACTACGAGCAGTACTTC.

In this sample, this clonotype turned up many times. The chain links TRBV7-9 to TRBJ1-5, with no clear D. CDR1 SEHNR and CDR2 FQNEAQ come from the germline V gene (reference sequence). The CDR3 is made up of 14 amino acids. Trimming left V 3 bases short and J 4 bases short, with 10 bases between. DNA for the CDR3: TGTGCCAGCAGCTTTGCAGGAGGGAATCAGCCCCAGCATTTT. Translating it yields CASSFAGGNQPQHF.

V gene TRBV28 combines with J gene TRBJ2-7, with no clear D. V lost 1 base and J 4 bases, leaving 5 bases between the germline ends. Germline loops: CDR1 MDHEN, CDR2 SYDVKM. This CDR3 spans 12 amino acids. Here the CDR3 DNA reads TGTGCCAGCAGTTTATACACATACGAGCAGTACTTC. Protein sequence: CASSLYTYEQYF.

J is TRBJ2-3 and V is TRBV6-1; 8 bases agree with TRBD1. The trim removed 6 bases at V and 9 bases at J, leaving 2 bases unmatched. Germline CDR1 and CDR2: MNHNS and SASEGT. The CDR3 length is 11 residues. CDR3 residues: CASRDRDTQYF. The CDR3 DNA reads TGTGCCAGCAGGGACAGGGACACGCAGTATTTT.

V is TRBV6-2 or TRBV6-3 and J is TRBJ2-1, with 8 nucleotides matching TRBD2. V dropped 7 bases and J dropped 8; count of bases not matched to a gene: 7. The CDR3 runs to 13 residues. From germline, CDR1 is MNHEY and CDR2 SVGEGT. CDR3 residues: CASTRTSSHEQFF. Here the CDR3 DNA reads TGTGCCAGCACCCGGACTAGCTCCCATGAGCAGTTCTTC.

This clonotype was observed many times. The chain couples TRBV20-1 to TRBJ2-1; D call uncertain. The CDR3 spans 13 residues. Germline V gene data show CDR1 as DFQATT and CDR2 as SNEGSKA (reference sequence). Trimming stripped 6 bases from V and 10 bases from J, with 19 bases between. The CDR3 nucleotides read TGCAGTGCCCACCTGGGTAGGGCAGGCGAGCAGTTCTTC. As protein: CSAHLGRAGEQFF.

Comment on this clonotype: A much larger clone differs by one base, so this may be a read error. The chain employs TRBV12-5 and TRBJ2-5; the D gene is possibly TRBD1 (5 bases). Germline V gives CDR1 LGHNT, CDR2 FRNRAP. The CDR3 contains 14 residues. Trimming took off 11 bases at V and 5 bases at J, with 21 bases between the two ends. CDR3 coding DNA: TGTGCTTGTGCCGCGCAGGGTCCTAGGGAGACCCAGTACTTC. Protein product: CACAAQGPRETQYF.

This clonotype has a count of ten or more. The V call is TRBV3-1, the J call TRBJ1-1; D gene unclear. Germline lookup yields CDR1 LGHDT and CDR2 YNNKEL (reference sequence). Trimming left V 1 base short and J 0 bases short, with 9 bases between. The CDR3 runs to 15 residues. CDR3 DNA: TGTGCCAGCAGCCAAGTAGCAACCTTGAACACTGAAGCTTTCTTT. Translated, it gives CASSQVATLNTEAFF.

The CDR3 reads CASSVTSGRAQYF. In DNA, the CDR3 is TGTGCCAGCAGCGTGACTAGCGGGAGGGCTCAGTACTTC. The rearrangement joins TRBV7-2 to TRBJ2-4, with 14 bases aligning to TRBD2. CDR1 SGHTA and CDR2 FQGNSA come from the germline V gene. Trimming cost V 5 bases and J 12 bases; bases outside gene matches: 3. The CDR3 sequence is 13 residues long.

This clonotype was counted at least ten times. The rearrangement uses TRBV6-2 or TRBV6-3 and TRBJ2-2, with 10 bases that match TRBD2. V trimming: 1 base; J trimming: 5 bases; junction bases outside the gene matches: 4. The germline V gene encodes CDR1 MNHEY and CDR2 SVGEGT. This CDR3 spans 16 amino acids. The CDR3 here is CASSYYLAGETGELFF. CDR3 DNA: TGTGCCAGCAGTTACTATCTAGCGGGAGAAACCGGGGAGCTGTTTTTT.

This clonotype has ten or more counts. The chain carries TRBV20-1 and TRBJ2-1; 15 bases are shared with TRBD2. Germline lookup yields CDR1 DFQATT and CDR2 SNEGSKA (reference sequence). The CDR3 extends over 12 amino acids. The ends lost 7 bases at V and 12 bases at J; junction bases unmatched: 4. The CDR3 nucleotides are TGCAGTGGTAGGACTAGCGGGAGGGGGCAGTTCTTC. Translating gives CSGRTSGRGQFF.

This clonotype was seen many times. This chain joins TRBV3-1 and TRBJ1-6; TRBD1 matches at 9 bases. CDR3 length equals 14 residues. With 6 bases clipped from V and 8 bases from J, the junction kept 5 bases outside the gene matches. The germline CDR1 and CDR2 sequences are LGHDT and YNNKEL (reference sequence). The chain's CDR3 is CASREDRGDSPLHF. CDR3 in DNA: TGTGCCAGCAGGGAGGACAGGGGAGATTCACCCCTCCACTTT. Full variable domain (missing parts from reference TRBV3-1 and TRBJ1-6): DTAVSQTPKYLVTQMGNDKSIKCEQNLGHDTMYWYKQDSKKFLKIMFSYNNKELIINETVPNRFSPKSPDKAHLNLHINSLELGDSAVYFCASREDRGDSPLHFGNGTRLTVT.